Listed here are 10 T cell receptor beta chains from one sample, sequenced in a study of OX40 agonist ivuxolimab in advanced cancers. Clones were read by immunoSEQ multiplex PCR, and TCRdb kept only the in-frame ones, dropping some. The data contain about 81,000 clones, 80% to 90% of them seen just once; the ten biggest clones take up 6% to 8%. This material consisted of CD4+ or CD8+ T cells sorted from blood, taken in a trial of the OX40 agonist ivuxolimab. The receptors were sampled from an adult with an advanced solid tumor such as melanoma, head and neck, liver or kidney cancer.

This clone was picked up a small number of times. This chain connects TRBV5-6 to TRBJ2-1; TRBD2 matches 9 bases. The CDR3 spans 16 residues. V was pared by 0 bases and J by 2 bases, with 3 bases of the junction left unmatched. Per germline, CDR1 SGHDT and CDR2 YYEEEE. The CDR3 reads CASSLGAGGAYNEQFF. The CDR3 coding sequence is TGTGCCAGCAGCTTGGGGGCGGGAGGGGCCTACAATGAGCAGTTCTTC.

The chain has TRBV5-6 and TRBJ2-2; 7 bases align to TRBD1. The CDR3 has 15 residues. V gave up 3 bases and J gave up 2 bases; unmatched junction bases: 4. The germline gives CDR1 SGHDT, CDR2 YYEEEE. The CDR3: CASSWTGFNTGELFF. The DNA of the CDR3 is TGTGCCAGCAGCTGGACAGGATTCAACACCGGGGAGCTGTTTTTT.

V is TRBV18 and J is TRBJ1-6; TRBD1 aligns across 7 bases. The CDR3 loop spans 17 amino acids. CDR1 KGHSH and CDR2 LQKENI come from the germline V gene. The J segment lost 5 bases and the V segment lost 6 bases, leaving 13 bases of the junction unmatched. CDR3 DNA: TGTGCCAGCTCGCCCGGAACAGGGGTTTACGATAATTCACCCCTCCACTTT. This translates into CASSPGTGVYDNSPLHF.

The V and J genes are TRBV7-8 and TRBJ2-7, with TRBD2 matching 10 bases. This CDR3 is 16 amino acids long. Germline V gene lookup returns CDR1 SGHVS and CDR2 FQNEAQ. V lost 6 bases to trimming and J lost 4 bases; unmatched junction nucleotides: 12. As DNA, the CDR3 is TGTGCCAGCAGGACCCGTTCTAGCGGGGGATTATACGAGCAGTACTTC. As protein: CASRTRSSGGLYEQYF.

The gene calls are TRBV27 and TRBJ1-2; 7 bases map to TRBD1. Germline values: CDR1 MNHEY, CDR2 SMNVEV (reference sequence). The CDR3 runs to 15 residues. The V and J ends lost 3 bases and 1 base, in that order; junction bases with no gene match: 5. The CDR3: CASSLGRGDNYGYTF. The CDR3 bases are TGTGCCAGCAGTTTGGGCAGGGGGGATAACTATGGCTACACCTTC.

This sequence joins TRBV19 and TRBJ2-2, with TRBD2 identical over 8 bases. Germline CDR1 reads LNHDA; CDR2 reads SQIVND (reference sequence). The CDR3 is 15 residues long. Germline trimming cut 1 base from V and 6 bases from J; bases unmatched to any gene: 4. The CDR3 DNA reads TGTGCCAGTAGTATAGTCGGGGGGGCCGCCGGGGAGCTGTTTTTT. Protein: CASSIVGGAAGELFF.

J is TRBJ1-6 and V is TRBV4-1; no clear D. The germline gives CDR1 MGHRA, CDR2 YSYEKL. There are 14 residues in the CDR3. V was shortened by 0 bases and J by 6 bases, with 6 bases between the two germline ends. The CDR3 coding sequence is TGCGCCAGCAGCCAAGATTTGGGTAATTCACCCCTCCACTTT. It specifies CASSQDLGNSPLHF.

The chain uses TRBV28 and TRBJ2-2; 7 bases map to TRBD1. CDR1 and CDR2 from the germline V gene are MDHEN and SYDVKM. The CDR3 is made up of 15 amino acids. J lost 1 base, V lost 6 bases, and 5 bases had no gene match. The CDR3 spells CASSYRDRNTGELFF. The CDR3 DNA reads as TGTGCCAGCAGCTACCGGGACAGGAACACCGGGGAGCTGTTTTTT.

The J gene is TRBJ1-4, the V gene TRBV7-9; D ambiguous. Germline CDR1 is SEHNR and CDR2 is FQNEAQ (reference sequence). V was clipped by 3 bases and J by 3 bases, with 14 bases between them. This CDR3 region has 16 residues. Here the CDR3 reads CASSFGHVPANEKLFF. The CDR3 bases are TGTGCCAGCAGCTTCGGTCACGTGCCGGCTAATGAAAAACTGTTTTTT.

The chain employs TRBV6-5 and TRBJ1-6, with D possibly TRBD1 on 6 matching bases. V lost 4 bases and J 6 bases, leaving 13 bases between the germline ends. The CDR3 totals 15 residues. CDR1 is MNHEY, CDR2 SVGAGI, per germline. The CDR3 is CASSSPGVFNSPLHF. As DNA, the CDR3 is TGTGCCAGCAGTTCCCCAGGGGTGTTTAATTCACCCCTCCACTTT.